This record looks at one T cell receptor (beta chain) sequence and its context. Its target is unknown. The germline CDR1 and CDR2 sequences are MNHNY and SVGAGI (reference sequence). CDR3 size: 15 residues. V was pared by 6 bases and J by 5 bases, with 19 bases between. A single record per CDR3 protein comes from TCRdb applying MiXCR to the reads. The table lists approximately 1,000,000 distinct CDR3 sequences, under 40% of them singletons. This entry comes from a study of T cell repertoires in cytomegalovirus infection. Study-wide background: Indications came from public TCR beta signatures; they pointed to CMV infection and to a matching HLA type.

Findings and caveats of the study: HLA-C-restricted CMV clonotypes gave the most frequent clonotype in two of eight donors.

Source: cultured CD8+ T cells from PBMCs, taken from culture after CMV antigen stimulation. The rearrangement joins TRBV6-6 to TRBJ2-5; a possible D gene is TRBD2 (7 bases). The sequence was collected from a human donor in good health (CMV status not recorded). Some clones in this sample may be carry-over from other donors' samples. The CDR3 is CASSRTTSRGETQYF. The CDR3 coding sequence is TGTGCCAGCAGCCGTACGACTAGCAGGGGTGAGACCCAGTACTTC.